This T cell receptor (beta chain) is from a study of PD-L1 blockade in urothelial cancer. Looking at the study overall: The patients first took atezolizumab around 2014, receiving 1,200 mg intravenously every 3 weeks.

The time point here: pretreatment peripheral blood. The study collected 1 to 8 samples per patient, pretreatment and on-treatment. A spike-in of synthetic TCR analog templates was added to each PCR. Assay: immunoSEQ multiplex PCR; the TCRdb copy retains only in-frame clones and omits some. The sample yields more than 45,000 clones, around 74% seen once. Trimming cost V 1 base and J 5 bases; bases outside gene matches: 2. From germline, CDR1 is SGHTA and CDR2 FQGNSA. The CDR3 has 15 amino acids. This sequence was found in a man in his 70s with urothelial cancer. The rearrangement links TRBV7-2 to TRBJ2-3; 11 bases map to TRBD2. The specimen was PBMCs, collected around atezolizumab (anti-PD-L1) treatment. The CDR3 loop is CASSLETSGEDTQYF. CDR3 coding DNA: TGTGCCAGCAGCTTAGAGACTAGCGGGGAAGATACGCAGTATTTT.